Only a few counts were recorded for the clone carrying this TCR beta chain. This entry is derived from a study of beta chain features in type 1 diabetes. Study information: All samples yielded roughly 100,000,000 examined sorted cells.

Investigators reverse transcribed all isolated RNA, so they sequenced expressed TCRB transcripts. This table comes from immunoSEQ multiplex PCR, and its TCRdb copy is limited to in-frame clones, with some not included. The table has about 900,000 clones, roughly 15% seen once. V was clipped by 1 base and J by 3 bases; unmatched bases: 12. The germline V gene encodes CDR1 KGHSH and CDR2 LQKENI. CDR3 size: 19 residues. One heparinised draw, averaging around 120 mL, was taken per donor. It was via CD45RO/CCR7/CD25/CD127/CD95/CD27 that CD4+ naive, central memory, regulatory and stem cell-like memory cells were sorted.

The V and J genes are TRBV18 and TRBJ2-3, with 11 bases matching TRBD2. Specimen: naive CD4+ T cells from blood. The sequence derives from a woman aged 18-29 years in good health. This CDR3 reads CASSPRTSGSGLITDTQYF. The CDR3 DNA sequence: TGTGCCAGCTCACCACGTACTAGCGGGAGCGGCTTGATAACAGATACGCAGTATTTT.